This TCR beta chain came from a study of cytomegalovirus exposure and HLA in healthy donors (dated by TCRdb to the late 2010s). Study-level background: According to an earlier analysis of 587 of the donors, about 179 million T cells yielded 117 million unique TCR beta sequences and 276 Gb of sequence data. Around 320 gigabases of sequencing data and tens of millions of unique TCR sequences were included in an early release covering roughly 600 HLA-typed donors. The genetic ancestry cluster associated with self-reported Caucasian donors included roughly four fifths of the roughly 360 genotyped donors. The study aimed to test whether cataloging public T cell receptors could reveal signatures of past pathogen exposure. The study profiled the T cell repertoires of hundreds of subjects by immunosequencing and related them to cytomegalovirus serostatus. A separate validation cohort of over a hundred different subjects was used in addition to the roughly 700-subject first cohort. To predict cytomegalovirus infection status, the study brought together high-throughput TCR immunosequencing, statistical association of individual TCRs with disease status, and machine learning. To study patterns of TCR occurrence, a later analysis re-analyzed previously published TCR beta repertoires from 650 to 750 donors and added high-resolution HLA genotyping. Rather than drawing on any new phenotypic data, the later analysis identified candidate immune exposures from TCR beta sequences and the way those sequences occurred across donors. An earlier analysis of 587 of the donors used high-throughput TCR beta sequencing to judge whether each TCR beta V gene segment behaved as functional or pseudogenic. Donor age, sex, ethnicity and CMV serostatus were compiled together with the repertoire data. A later genetic analysis used genome-wide SNP genotypes for about 60% of the 666 donors, treating that subset as a discovery cohort. Every discovery cohort repertoire had been produced on one sequencing platform. Both class I and class II loci were covered by HLA typing, at four-digit resolution. Typing coverage varied by locus: roughly 620-640 donors for A, B, C, DRB1 and DQB1; roughly 560 for DQA1; more than 600 for DPA1; about 450 for DPB1. Five DR-DQ haplotypes were handled as single units for association and clustering, since linkage in the cohort was strong. Across approximately 400 genotyped donors of the cohort, an average of approximately 220,000 unique TCR beta nucleotide sequences per donor were sequenced, and roughly 20% of those sequences were non-productive.

The cohort consisted of 650 to 850 healthy bone marrow donors. Cohort members were all nominally healthy when sampled, although unrecorded immune exposures were likely present. The donor was CMV seropositive and belonged to the group of around 300 seropositive cohort members. A peripheral blood sample was provided by each donor, and peripheral blood mononuclear cells were used for TCR beta sequencing. Genomic DNA was extracted from the blood cell samples with the Qiagen DNeasy Blood Extraction Kit. What the study reported, not specific to this receptor: The classifier was reported to diagnose cytomegalovirus status with high specificity and sensitivity in both the original and validation cohorts. The study gave a list of over 150 TCR beta chains associated with cytomegalovirus. In this cohort, only TCR beta chains were sequenced, and detectable features were limited by the absence of alpha or paired-chain data. A group of highly shared sequence variants was considered likely to be a technical artifact of the sequencing pipeline. Most CMV-associated TCR beta chains appeared to be HLA-restricted in a later analysis, and the HLA associations seemed to be driven largely by CMV exposure. At a false discovery rate of 0.05, a later analysis linked approximately 18,000 TCR beta sequences to specific HLA alleles. In a later analysis, HLA-associated TCR beta chains showed more clonal expansion and lower generation probabilities than non-associated chains that were equally common. In a later analysis, TCR association rates were found to vary across HLA loci, with the most associated TCRs seen for DRB1 alleles and the fewest for HLA-C alleles. It was suggested by the authors that the approach could potentially be generalized to other disease states and immunological phenotypes. When HLA alleles, especially DR and DQ, strongly co-occurred, attributing TCR associations to individual alleles was difficult. A further reported finding was that TCR beta sequences accurately predicted the HLA-A and HLA-B alleles for most subjects in the first cohort. Broadly in line with IMGT annotations, most TCR beta V segments showed up in productive rearrangements about 90% or about 30% of the time in an earlier analysis of around 600 of the donors. Roughly uniform sequencing depth across donors was assumed in presence/absence analyses, although this assumption may not hold. Because counts were too low, about 18 rarely observed V segments, including chromosome 9 orphons, were excluded from the earlier analysis of fewer than 650 of the donors. Several of the top co-occurrence clusters appeared to be linked to parvovirus B19, influenza, CMV and Epstein-Barr virus, according to a later analysis. According to a later genetic analysis, donors in an Asian-associated ancestry cluster had fewer N-insertions in productive TCRs than the roughly 700-donor mean. Because HLA typing was missing for some donors at each locus, association tests included only the typed subset. Correlated functional status among segregating V segments might be attributable to linkage disequilibrium, but an unknown experimental factor could not be ruled out. In a later genetic analysis, a missense DCLRE1C variant was associated with V-gene and J-gene trimming of TCR beta chains, and the association was replicated in an independent cohort. Immune exposure information for the cohort was limited to CMV serostatus. While some public TCRs were present in many individuals, most TCR sequences turned up only very rarely across donors. In vitro tests confirmed that a few of the cytomegalovirus-associated TCR beta chains recognize cytomegalovirus antigens.

Of note for this clone: Its binding antigen is unknown. Per-base quality was not reported, and no clone a single base away is much larger than it.

Library construction relied on the immunoSEQ multiplex PCR assay. The multiplex PCR relied on a mix of 60 forward primers for TCR Vbeta segments and 13 reverse primers for TCR Jbeta segments. The CDR3 region of rearranged TCR beta genes was amplified from genomic DNA by a multiplex PCR assay. On the Illumina HiSeq System, the amplified TCR beta libraries were sequenced as 87-base-pair reads. Turning to the authors' computational methods: Across the 600 to 700 repertoires, a later analysis counted some 80 million unique TCR beta chains, roughly 11 million of which were shared by at least two donors. Raw reads were error-corrected and collapsed into unique sequences by a nearest-neighbor algorithm in which closely related sequences were merged to remove PCR and sequencing errors. To assign V, D and J gene segments, CDR3 sequences were aligned to IMGT reference sequences. Each retained sequence needed at least a six-nucleotide match to both a V gene segment and a J gene segment. A rearrangement counted as productive if the CDR3 had no stop codons and remained in frame with V and J, and every other rearrangement counted as non-productive. Following IMGT convention, CDR3 was defined as the stretch from the second conserved V-encoded cysteine up to the conserved J-encoded phenylalanine. In an earlier analysis of more than 550 of the donors, sequences lacking an unambiguous match to a single V gene segment were excluded. In an earlier analysis of a few hundred of the donors, a V segment was called functional when productive rearrangements were above 56.7%, and segregating when the standard deviation between donors exceeded 5%. A statistical classification framework was built for diagnosing cytomegalovirus status from the catalog of TCR beta chain sequences. A later analysis assigned V and J genes by comparing TCR nucleotide sequences with IMGT/GENE-DB human TR gene sequences. A later analysis assigned CDR3 sequences and most-parsimonious VDJ recombination scenarios with the TCRdist pipeline. A later analysis defined each TCR beta chain by its CDR3 amino acid sequence plus V-gene family, and excluded reads lacking a unique V-gene family. In a later analysis, 450 to 600 highly shared, low-generation-probability nucleotide sequences were removed to address suspected cross-contamination and a sequencing artifact. In a later analysis, a clonal expansion index for each public chain was calculated from normalized within-repertoire ranks of inferred template counts. In a later analysis, generation probabilities were computed using a VDJ recombination model fitted to out-of-frame rearrangements, and the results were checked against IGoR. Hypergeometric tests were used in a later analysis to score TCR-TCR, TCR-HLA and TCR-CMV co-occurrence, with a repertoire-size bias correction applied to the TCR pairs. A later analysis estimated false discovery rates by permuting HLA or CMV assignments 20 times. In a later analysis, co-occurring TCRs were grouped with DBSCAN, and TCRdist sequence similarity was added when clustering was performed within HLA-allele-positive subsets. Co-occurrence clustering excluded repertoires with fewer than 30,000 or more than 120,000 public chains, plus five with anomalous nucleotide sharing. In its TCRdb copy, this immuneACCESS table keeps in-frame sequences only and misses some clones. Where compared with another copy, unresolved V genes explain less than half of these, and the others have no known cause. The V and J calls and clone size come from that table; D and trimming were worked out from the DNA. This sample comprises 150,000 to 200,000 clones, about 75% of them detected only once. In total, the top ten clones hold around 1% of the sample.

The material sequenced was PBMCs. This clonotype was sampled from a woman between 50 and 59 years old in good health and CMV-seropositive.

The DNA sequence follows: TGTGCCAGCACCCAGGAATTTAGTGAAAAACTGTTTTTT. Its product reads: CASTQEFSEKLFF. The rearranged chain carries TRBV6-1 and TRBJ1-4; too little of a D gene remains to name it. From its cysteine to its phenylalanine, the CDR3 spans 13 amino acids. Only the CDR3 DNA is retained, 39 bases long and in frame from the first base. CDR1 and CDR2 were assigned from the germline V gene as MNHNS and SASEGT. The trim is 7 bases for V and 7 bases for J, with a gap of 13 bases between the germline ends.